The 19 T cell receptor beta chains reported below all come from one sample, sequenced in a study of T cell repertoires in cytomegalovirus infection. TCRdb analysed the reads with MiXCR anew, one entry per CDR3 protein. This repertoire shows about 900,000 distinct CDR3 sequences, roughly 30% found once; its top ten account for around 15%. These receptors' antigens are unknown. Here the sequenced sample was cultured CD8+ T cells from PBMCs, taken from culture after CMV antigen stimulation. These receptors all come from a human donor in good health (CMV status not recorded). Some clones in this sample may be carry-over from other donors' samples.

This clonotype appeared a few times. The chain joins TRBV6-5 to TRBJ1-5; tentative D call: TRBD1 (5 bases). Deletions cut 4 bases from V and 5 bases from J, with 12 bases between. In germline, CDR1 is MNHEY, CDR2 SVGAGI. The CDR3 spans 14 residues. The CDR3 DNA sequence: TGTGCCAGCAGTTCCACAGGACCCCATCAGCCCCAGCATTTT. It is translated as CASSSTGPHQPQHF.

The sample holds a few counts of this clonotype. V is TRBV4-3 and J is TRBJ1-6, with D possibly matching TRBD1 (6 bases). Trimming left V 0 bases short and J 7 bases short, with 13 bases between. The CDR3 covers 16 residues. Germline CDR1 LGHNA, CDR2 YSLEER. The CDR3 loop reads CASSQDGGGANSPLHF. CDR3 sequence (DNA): TGCGCCAGCAGCCAAGATGGGGGGGGGGCCAATTCACCCCTCCACTTT.

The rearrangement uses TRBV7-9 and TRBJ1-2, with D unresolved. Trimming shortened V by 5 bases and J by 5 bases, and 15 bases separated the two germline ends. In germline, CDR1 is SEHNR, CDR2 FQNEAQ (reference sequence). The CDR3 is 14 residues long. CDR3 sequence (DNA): TGTGCCAGCAGCACCGAGACGGGGATTTATGGCTACACCTTC. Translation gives CASSTETGIYGYTF.

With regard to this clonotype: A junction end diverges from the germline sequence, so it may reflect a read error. CDR3 coding DNA: TGTGTCAGCAGATTAGACAGGGGGCGGTCGAACACTGAAGCTTTCTTT. This codes for CVSRLDRGRSNTEAFF. The chain recombines TRBV12-3 or TRBV12-4 with TRBJ1-1, with 10 nucleotides matching TRBD1. The CDR3 has 16 residues.

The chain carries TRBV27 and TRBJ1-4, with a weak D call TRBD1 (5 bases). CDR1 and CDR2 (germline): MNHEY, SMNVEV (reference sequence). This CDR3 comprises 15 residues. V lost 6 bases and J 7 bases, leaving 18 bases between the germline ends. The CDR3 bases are TGTGCCAGCAGCCCGGGGACCTTTAGATTTGAAAAACTGTTTTTT. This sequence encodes CASSPGTFRFEKLFF.

CDR3 nucleotides: TGTGCCAGTAGTGTCCAGGGGGGAGGCACTGAAGCTTTCTTT. This translates into CASSVQGGGTEAFF. V and J are TRBV19 and TRBJ1-1, with 7 positions matching TRBD1. This CDR3 comprises 14 residues. Germline trimming cut 5 bases from V and 4 bases from J; bases unmatched to any gene: 7. The germline V gene encodes CDR1 LNHDA and CDR2 SQIVND (reference sequence).

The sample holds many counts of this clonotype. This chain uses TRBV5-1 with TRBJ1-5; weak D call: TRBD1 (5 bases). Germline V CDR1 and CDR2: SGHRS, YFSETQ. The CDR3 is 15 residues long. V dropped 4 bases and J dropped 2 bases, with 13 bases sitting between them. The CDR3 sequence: CASSQTGTGNQPQHF. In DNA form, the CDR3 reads TGCGCCAGCAGCCAAACCGGGACGGGCAATCAGCCCCAGCATTTT.

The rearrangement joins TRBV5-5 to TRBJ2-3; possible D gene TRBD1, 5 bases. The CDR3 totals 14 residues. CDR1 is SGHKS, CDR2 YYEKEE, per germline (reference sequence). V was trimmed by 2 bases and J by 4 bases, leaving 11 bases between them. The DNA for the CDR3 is TGTGCCAGCAGCTTCAGGGTGCGAGCAGATACGCAGTATTTT. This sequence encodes CASSFRVRADTQYF.

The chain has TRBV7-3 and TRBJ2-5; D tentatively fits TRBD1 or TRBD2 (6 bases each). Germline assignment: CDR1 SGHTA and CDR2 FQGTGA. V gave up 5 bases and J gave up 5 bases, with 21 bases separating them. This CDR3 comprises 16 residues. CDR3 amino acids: CASSPGAGGAGETQYF. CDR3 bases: TGTGCCAGCAGCCCTGGGGCTGGGGGCGCGGGGGAGACCCAGTACTTC.

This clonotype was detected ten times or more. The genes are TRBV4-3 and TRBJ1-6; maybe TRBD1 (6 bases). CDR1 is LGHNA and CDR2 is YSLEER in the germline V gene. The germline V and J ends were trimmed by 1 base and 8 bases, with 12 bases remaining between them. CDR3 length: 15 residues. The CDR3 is CASSQGKGVDSPLHF. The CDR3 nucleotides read TGCGCCAGCAGCCAAGGAAAGGGGGTCGATTCACCCCTCCACTTT.

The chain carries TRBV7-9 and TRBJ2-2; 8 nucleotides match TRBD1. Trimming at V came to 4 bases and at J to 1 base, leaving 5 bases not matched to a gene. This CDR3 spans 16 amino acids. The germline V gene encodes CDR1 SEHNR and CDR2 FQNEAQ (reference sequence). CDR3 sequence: CASSSPGTGNTGELFF. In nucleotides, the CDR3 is TGTGCCAGCAGCTCTCCCGGGACAGGGAACACCGGGGAGCTGTTTTTT.

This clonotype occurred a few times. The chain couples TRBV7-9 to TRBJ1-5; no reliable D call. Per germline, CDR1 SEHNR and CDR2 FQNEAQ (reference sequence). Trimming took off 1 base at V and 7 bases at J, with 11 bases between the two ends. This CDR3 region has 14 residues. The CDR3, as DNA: TGTGCCAGCAGCTTAGAAGGTTCAGGCCAGCCCCAGCATTTT. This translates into CASSLEGSGQPQHF.

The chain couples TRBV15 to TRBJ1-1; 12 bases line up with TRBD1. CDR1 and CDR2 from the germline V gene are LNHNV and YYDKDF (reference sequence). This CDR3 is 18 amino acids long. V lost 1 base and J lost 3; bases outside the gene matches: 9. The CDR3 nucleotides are TGTGCCACCAGCAGAGGTGGGACAGGGGGCGAGATGGACACTGAAGCTTTCTTT. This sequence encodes CATSRGGTGGEMDTEAFF.

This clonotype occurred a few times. CDR3 coding DNA: TGTGCCACCTTCACGGGGGGCTCGACCGGGGAGCTGTTTTTT. Its protein product is CATFTGGSTGELFF. The rearrangement joins TRBV12-3 or TRBV12-4 to TRBJ2-2; maybe TRBD2 (7 bases). Trimming cost V 10 bases and J 5 bases, with 17 bases left between them. This CDR3 comprises 14 residues.

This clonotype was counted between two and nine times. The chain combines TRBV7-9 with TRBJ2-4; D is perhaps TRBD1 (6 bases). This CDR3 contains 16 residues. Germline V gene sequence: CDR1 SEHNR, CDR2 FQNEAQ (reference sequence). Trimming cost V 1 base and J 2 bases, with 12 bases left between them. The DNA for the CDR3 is TGTGCCAGCAGCTTAGTGCTTTGGGACACCAAAAACATTCAGTACTTC. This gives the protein CASSLVLWDTKNIQYF.

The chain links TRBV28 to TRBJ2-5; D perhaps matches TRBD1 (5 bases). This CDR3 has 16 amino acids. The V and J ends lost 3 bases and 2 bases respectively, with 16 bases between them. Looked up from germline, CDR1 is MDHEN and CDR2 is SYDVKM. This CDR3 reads CASSFSFKTAQETQYF. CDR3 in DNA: TGTGCCAGCAGTTTTTCGTTTAAGACAGCACAAGAGACCCAGTACTTC.

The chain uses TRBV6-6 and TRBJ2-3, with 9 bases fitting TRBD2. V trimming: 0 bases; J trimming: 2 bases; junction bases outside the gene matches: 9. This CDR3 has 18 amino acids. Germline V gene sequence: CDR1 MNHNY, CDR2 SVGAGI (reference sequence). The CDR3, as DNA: TGTGCCAGCAGTTACTCTACGTCAAGCGGGGGGCACACAGATACGCAGTATTTT. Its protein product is CASSYSTSSGGHTDTQYF.

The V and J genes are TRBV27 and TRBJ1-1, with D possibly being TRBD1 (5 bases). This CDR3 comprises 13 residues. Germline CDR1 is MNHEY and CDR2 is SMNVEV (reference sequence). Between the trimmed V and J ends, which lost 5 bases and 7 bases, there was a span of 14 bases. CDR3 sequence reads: CASSGAGRFEAFF. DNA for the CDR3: TGTGCCAGCAGTGGGGCGGGACGGTTTGAAGCTTTCTTT.

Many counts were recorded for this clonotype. The CDR3 reads CASSLAGLHTEAFF. As DNA, the CDR3 is TGTGCCAGCAGCTTAGCAGGACTTCACACTGAAGCTTTCTTT. This chain joins TRBV7-2 and TRBJ1-1; D is unresolved. Germline values: CDR1 SGHTA, CDR2 FQGNSA. Between the trimmed V and J ends, which lost 0 bases and 3 bases, there was a span of 8 bases. The CDR3 is 14 residues long. The variable domain in full, with the rest retrieved from reference TRBV7-2 and TRBJ1-1, is GAGVSQSPSNKVTEKGKDVELRCDPISGHTALYWYRQSLGQGLEFLIYFQGNSAPDKSGLPSDRFSAERTGGSVSTLTIQRTQQEDSAVYLCASSLAGLHTEAFFGQGTRLTVV.